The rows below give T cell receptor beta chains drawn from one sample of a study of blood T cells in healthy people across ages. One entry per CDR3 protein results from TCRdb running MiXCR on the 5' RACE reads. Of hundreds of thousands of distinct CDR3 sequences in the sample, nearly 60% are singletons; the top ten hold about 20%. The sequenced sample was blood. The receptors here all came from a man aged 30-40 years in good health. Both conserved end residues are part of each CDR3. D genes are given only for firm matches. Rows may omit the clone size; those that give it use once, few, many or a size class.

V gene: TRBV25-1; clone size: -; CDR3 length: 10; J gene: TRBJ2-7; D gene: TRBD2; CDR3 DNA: TGTGCCAGGGGAGGGAACGAGCAGTACTTC; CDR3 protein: CARGGNEQYF
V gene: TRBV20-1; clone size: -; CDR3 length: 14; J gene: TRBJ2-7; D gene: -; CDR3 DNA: TGCAGTGCCCTGAGACCAACTAACTCCTACGAGCAGTACTTC; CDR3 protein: CSALRPTNSYEQYF
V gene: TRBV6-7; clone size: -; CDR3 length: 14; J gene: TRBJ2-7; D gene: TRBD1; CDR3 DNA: TGTGCCAGCAGGAACAGGGGCAGCGTCTACGAGCAGTACTTC; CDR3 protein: CASRNRGSVYEQYF
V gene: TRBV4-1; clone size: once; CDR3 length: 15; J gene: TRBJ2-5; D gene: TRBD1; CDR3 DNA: TGCGCCAGCAGCCTTACAGGGGGCACAGTGGAGACCCAGTACTTC; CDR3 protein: CASSLTGGTVETQYF
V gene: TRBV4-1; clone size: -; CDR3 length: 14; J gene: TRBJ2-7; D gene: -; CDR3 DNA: TGCGCCAGCAGCCAAGTACAGTTTAACTACGAGCAGTACTTC; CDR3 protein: CASSQVQFNYEQYF
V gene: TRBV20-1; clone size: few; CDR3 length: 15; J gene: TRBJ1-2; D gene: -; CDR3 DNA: TGCAGTGCTAGAGGGCTGGGGTTACCTAACTATGGCTACACCTTC; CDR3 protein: CSARGLGLPNYGYTF
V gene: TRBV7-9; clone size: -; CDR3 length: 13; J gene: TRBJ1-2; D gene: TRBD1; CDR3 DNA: TGTGCCAGCAGCTTCGACAGGGCCGCTGGCTACACCTTC; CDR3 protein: CASSFDRAAGYTF
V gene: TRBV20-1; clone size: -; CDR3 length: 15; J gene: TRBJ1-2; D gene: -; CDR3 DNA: TGCAGTGCTAGAGTCCGGGACGGGTCTTTCTATGGCTACACCTTC; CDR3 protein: CSARVRDGSFYGYTF
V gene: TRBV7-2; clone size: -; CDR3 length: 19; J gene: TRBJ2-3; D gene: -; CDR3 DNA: TGTGCCAGCAGCATGACCGGGACACGGTACGGAGGGATCACAGATACGCAGTATTTT; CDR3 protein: CASSMTGTRYGGITDTQYF
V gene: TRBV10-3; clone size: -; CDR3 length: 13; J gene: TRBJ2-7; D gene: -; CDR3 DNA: TGTGCCATCAGTGAAGGGCAGATCTACGAGCAGTACTTC; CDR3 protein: CAISEGQIYEQYF
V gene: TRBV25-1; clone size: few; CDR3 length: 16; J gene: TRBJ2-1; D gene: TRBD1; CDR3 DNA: TGTGCCAGCAGTGAATATTCCGGACAGGGTTACAATGAGCAGTTCTTC; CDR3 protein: CASSEYSGQGYNEQFF
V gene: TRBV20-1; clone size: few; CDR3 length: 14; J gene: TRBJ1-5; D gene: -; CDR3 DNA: TGCAGTGCTAGAGCTCCCGATCCCTTTCAGCCCCAGCATTTT; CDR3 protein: CSARAPDPFQPQHF
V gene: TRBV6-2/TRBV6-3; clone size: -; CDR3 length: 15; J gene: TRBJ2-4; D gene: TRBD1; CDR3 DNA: TGTGCCAGCAGCTATGGTTCTCAGGGGGCAGACATTCAGTACTTC; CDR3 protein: CASSYGSQGADIQYF
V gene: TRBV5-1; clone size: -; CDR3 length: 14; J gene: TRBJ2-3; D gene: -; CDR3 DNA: TGCGCCAGCAGCTGGAGCGGGAGCACAGATACGCAGTATTTT; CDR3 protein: CASSWSGSTDTQYF
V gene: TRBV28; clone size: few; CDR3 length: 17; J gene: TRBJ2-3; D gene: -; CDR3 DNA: TGTGCCAGCAGTTTAGGTGTCGGGACAACTAGCACAGATACGCAGTATTTT; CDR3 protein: CASSLGVGTTSTDTQYF
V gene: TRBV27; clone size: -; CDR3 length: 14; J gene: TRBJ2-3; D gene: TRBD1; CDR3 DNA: TGTGCCAGCAGGCAGGGGGCTAGAGGGGATACGCAGTATTTT; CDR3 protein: CASRQGARGDTQYF
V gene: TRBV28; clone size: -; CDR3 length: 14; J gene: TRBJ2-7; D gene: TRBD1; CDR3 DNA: TGTGCCAGCAGTTTACGGGACAGGGTCGACGAGCAGTACTTC; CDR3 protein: CASSLRDRVDEQYF
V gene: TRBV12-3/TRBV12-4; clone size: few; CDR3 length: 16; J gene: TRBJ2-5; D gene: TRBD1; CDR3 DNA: TGTGCCAGCACTTTCGGACAGGGGAATTTCCAAGAGACCCAGTACTTC; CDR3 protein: CASTFGQGNFQETQYF
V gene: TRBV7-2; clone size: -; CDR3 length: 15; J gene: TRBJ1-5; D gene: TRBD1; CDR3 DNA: TGTGCCAGCAGCCAAGGCGGGACAGGGGGGTTGGCCCAGCATTTT; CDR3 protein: CASSQGGTGGLAQHF
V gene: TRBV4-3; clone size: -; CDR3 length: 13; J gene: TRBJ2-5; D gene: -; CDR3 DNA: TGCACCAGCAGCCACTGGGGGGAAGAGACCCAGTACTTC; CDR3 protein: CTSSHWGEETQYF
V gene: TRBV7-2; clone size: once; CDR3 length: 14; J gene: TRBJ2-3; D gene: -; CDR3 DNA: TGTGCCAGCAGCCCAAAATACGGGTCAGATACGCAGTATTTT; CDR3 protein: CASSPKYGSDTQYF
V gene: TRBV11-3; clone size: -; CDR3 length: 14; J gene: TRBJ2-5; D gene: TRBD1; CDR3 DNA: TGTGCCAGCAGCCCCGGGACAGGGGAAGAGACCCAGTACTTC; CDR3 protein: CASSPGTGEETQYF
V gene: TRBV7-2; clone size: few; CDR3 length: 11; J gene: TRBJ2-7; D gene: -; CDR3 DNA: TGTGCCAGCAGCTTCCCCGGGGAGCAGTACTTC; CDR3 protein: CASSFPGEQYF
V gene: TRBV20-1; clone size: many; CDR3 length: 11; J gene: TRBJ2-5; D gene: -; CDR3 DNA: TGCAGTGCTAGAGGTGGAGAGACCCAGTACTTC; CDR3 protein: CSARGGETQYF
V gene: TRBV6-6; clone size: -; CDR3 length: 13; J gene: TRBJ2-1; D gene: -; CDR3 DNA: TGTGCCAGCACAGGGGCCACCTACAATGAGCAGTTCTTC; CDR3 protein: CASTGATYNEQFF
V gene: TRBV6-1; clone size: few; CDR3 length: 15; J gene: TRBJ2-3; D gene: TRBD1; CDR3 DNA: TGTGCCAGCAAATTTGACAGGGGAAGTTTGGATACGCAGTATTTT; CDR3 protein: CASKFDRGSLDTQYF
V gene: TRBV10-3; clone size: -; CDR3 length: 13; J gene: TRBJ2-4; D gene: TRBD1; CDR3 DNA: TGTGCCATCAGTGGGACAGGAGAAAACATTCAGTACTTC; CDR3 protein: CAISGTGENIQYF
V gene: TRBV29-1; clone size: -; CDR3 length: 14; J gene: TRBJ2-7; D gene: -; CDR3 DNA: TGCAGCGTTGGGGGGCCGGACAGAAACTACGAGCAGTACTTC; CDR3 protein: CSVGGPDRNYEQYF
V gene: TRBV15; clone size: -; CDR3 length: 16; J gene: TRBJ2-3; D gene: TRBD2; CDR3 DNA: TGTGCCACCAGCAGAGGCATTAGCGGGGATACAGATACGCAGTATTTT; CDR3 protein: CATSRGISGDTDTQYF
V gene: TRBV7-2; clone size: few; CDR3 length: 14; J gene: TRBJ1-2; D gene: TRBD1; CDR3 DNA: TGTGCCAGCAGCTCTCCGGACAGGGCATATGGCTACACCTTC; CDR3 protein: CASSSPDRAYGYTF
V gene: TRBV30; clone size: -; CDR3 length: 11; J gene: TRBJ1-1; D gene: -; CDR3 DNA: TGTGCCTGGAGCCAGGGCACTGAAGCTTTCTTT; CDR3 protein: CAWSQGTEAFF
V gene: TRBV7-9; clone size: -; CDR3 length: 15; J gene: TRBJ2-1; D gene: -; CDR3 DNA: TGTGCCAGCAGCTTATGGCCTAGCCCCTACAATGAGCAGTTCTTC; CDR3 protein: CASSLWPSPYNEQFF
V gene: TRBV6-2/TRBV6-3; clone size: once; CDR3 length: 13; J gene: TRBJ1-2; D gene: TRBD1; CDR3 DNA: TGTGCCAGCAGGGGGACAGAGGGCTCTGGCTACACCTTC; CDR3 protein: CASRGTEGSGYTF
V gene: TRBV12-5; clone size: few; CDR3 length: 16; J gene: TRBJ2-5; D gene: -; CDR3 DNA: TGTGCTAGTGGGCGGTCGGGACCAACCTTGGGCGAGACCCAGTACTTC; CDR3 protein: CASGRSGPTLGETQYF
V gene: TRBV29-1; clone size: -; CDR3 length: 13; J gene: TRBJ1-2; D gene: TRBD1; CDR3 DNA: TGCAGCGTTGATCCGGGGACAGGGTTTGGCTACACCTTC; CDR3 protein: CSVDPGTGFGYTF
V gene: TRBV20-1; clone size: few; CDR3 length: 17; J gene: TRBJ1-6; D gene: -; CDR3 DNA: TGCAGTGCTCGTTCTCCGACCCAGGGAGATTTGAATTCACCCCTCCACTTT; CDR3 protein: CSARSPTQGDLNSPLHF
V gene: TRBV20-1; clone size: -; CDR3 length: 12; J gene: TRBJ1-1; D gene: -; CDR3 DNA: TGCAGTGCTAGAGGGGACGGAGGGAGAGCTTTCTTT; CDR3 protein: CSARGDGGRAFF
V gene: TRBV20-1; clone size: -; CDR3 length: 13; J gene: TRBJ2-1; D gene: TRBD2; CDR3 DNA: TGCAGTGCTAGGAAGCGGGAGTCCTACGAGCAGTTCTTC; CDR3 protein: CSARKRESYEQFF
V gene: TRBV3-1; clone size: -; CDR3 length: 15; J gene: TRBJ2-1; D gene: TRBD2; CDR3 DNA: TGTGCCAGCAGCCAATCTAGCGGAACCTACAATGAGCAGTTCTTC; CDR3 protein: CASSQSSGTYNEQFF
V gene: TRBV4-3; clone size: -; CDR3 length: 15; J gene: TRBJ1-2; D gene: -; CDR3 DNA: TGCGCCAGCAGCCAAGGGGGAACAGCGAACTATGGCTACACCTTC; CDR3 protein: CASSQGGTANYGYTF
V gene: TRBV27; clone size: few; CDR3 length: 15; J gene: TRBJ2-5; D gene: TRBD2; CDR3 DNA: TGTGCCAGCAGTTCCAGCGGGAGGGCCCAAGAGACCCAGTACTTC; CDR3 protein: CASSSSGRAQETQYF
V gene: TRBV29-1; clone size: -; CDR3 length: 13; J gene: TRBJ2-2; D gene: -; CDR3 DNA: TGCAGCGTTGTAGACACGAACACCCGGGAGCTGTTTTTT; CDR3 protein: CSVVDTNTRELFF
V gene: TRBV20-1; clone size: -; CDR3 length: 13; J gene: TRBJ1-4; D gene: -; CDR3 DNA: TGCAGTGCCCCTACAGGGTCTAATGAAAAACTGTTTTTT; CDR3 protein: CSAPTGSNEKLFF
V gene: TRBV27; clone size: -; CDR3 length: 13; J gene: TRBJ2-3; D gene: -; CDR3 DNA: TGTGCCAGCAGTTCATGGGGTGGGGATACGCAGTATTTT; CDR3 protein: CASSSWGGDTQYF
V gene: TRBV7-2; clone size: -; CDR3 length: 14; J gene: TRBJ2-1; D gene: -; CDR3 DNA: TGTGCCAGCAGCCCACTAACAAATGGCAATGAGCAGTTCTTC; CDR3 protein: CASSPLTNGNEQFF
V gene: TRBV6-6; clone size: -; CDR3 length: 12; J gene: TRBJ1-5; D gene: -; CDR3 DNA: TGTGCCGGGCGGGGGGAGAATCAGCCCCAGCATTTT; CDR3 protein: CAGRGENQPQHF
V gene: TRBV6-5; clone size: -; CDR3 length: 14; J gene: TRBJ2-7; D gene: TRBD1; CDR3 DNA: TGTGCCAGCAGACAAGGGACAGGCGGGTACGAGCAGTACTTC; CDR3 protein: CASRQGTGGYEQYF
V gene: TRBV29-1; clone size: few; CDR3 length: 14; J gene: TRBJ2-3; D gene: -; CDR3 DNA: TGCAGCGTTATTCCGTCGGGAGAGGAAGATACGCAGTATTTT; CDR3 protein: CSVIPSGEEDTQYF
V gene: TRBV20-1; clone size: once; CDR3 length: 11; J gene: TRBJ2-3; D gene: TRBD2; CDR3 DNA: TGCAGTGCTGCCGGGACTAGCACGCAGTATTTT; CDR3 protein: CSAAGTSTQYF
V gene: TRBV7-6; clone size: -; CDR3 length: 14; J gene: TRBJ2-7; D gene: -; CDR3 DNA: TGTGCCAGCAGTCCCGGGCTCTCAACCCACGAGCAGTACTTC; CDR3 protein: CASSPGLSTHEQYF
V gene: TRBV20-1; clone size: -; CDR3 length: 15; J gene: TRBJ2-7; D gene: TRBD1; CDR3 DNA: TGCAGTGCTTCATCCGGGACAGGGTACTCCTACGAGCAGTACTTC; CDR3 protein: CSASSGTGYSYEQYF
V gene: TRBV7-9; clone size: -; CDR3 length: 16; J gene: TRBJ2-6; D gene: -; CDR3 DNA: TGTGCCAGCAGCTTAAATTATTTTGCCGGGGCCAACGTCCTGACTTTC; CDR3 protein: CASSLNYFAGANVLTF